These 14 T cell receptor beta chains came from one sample sequenced in a study of blood T cells in healthy people across ages (dated by TCRdb to 2015 to 2017). The library was produced with 5' RACE. Sequencer: Illumina HiSeq 2500. The second PCR ran for roughly 7 to 11 cycles and used a J-beta primer mix along with a sample-barcoded 5' primer. TCRdb redid the processing of the public reads, applying fastp at Q25 and MiXCR, and retained in-frame beta chains. Rows with a matching CDR3 protein are joined into one entry that keeps the most common DNA and genes. The sample table contains about 720,000 distinct CDR3 sequences; only one count was recorded for approximately 25% of them. The top ten hold under 4.5% of the sample. This sample was also put to use in a study of T cells of mothers and their children.

Source material: blood. Receptors were obtained from a boy younger than 18 in good health.

The chain employs TRBV27 and TRBJ2-7; 10 bases match TRBD2. The CDR3 consists of 16 residues. Germline-derived CDR1 and CDR2 are MNHEY and SMNVEV (reference sequence). V lost 5 bases and J lost 4; bases outside the gene matches: 11. The CDR3 DNA reads TGTGCCAGCAGTCCCCTTAGCGGGAGGTTAACATACGAGCAGTACTTC. This sequence encodes CASSPLSGRLTYEQYF.

CDR3: CAIMERERLDTQYF. DNA of the CDR3: TGTGCCATCATGGAGCGGGAGAGGTTAGATACGCAGTATTTT. The V call is TRBV10-3, the J call TRBJ2-3; 8 positions agree with TRBD2. Germline V gene lookup returns CDR1 ENHRY and CDR2 SYGVKD. This CDR3 has 14 residues. J gave up 5 bases and V 7 bases, and 8 bases lay outside the gene matches.

This clonotype was recorded once. J is TRBJ1-2 and V is TRBV27; maybe TRBD1 (6 bases). The CDR3 spans 16 residues. Trimming cost V 3 bases and J 7 bases, with 21 bases left between them. CDR1 and CDR2 (germline): MNHEY, SMNVEV (reference sequence). The CDR3 sequence: CASSFSPLTGRRGYTF. The CDR3, as DNA: TGTGCCAGCAGTTTTTCTCCCCTGACAGGACGGCGTGGCTACACCTTC.

This chain links TRBV7-9 with TRBJ2-1, with D perhaps matching TRBD2 (5 bases). The germline V gene encodes CDR1 SEHNR and CDR2 FQNEAQ (reference sequence). The V gene lost 3 bases and the J gene lost 6 bases, with 9 bases spanning the gap. The CDR3 has 13 residues. This chain's CDR3 is CASSFSESNEQFF. The CDR3 DNA reads TGTGCCAGCAGCTTTAGCGAAAGCAATGAGCAGTTCTTC.

V usage is TRBV14 and J usage is TRBJ2-1; TRBD1 or TRBD2 may be the D gene (5 bases each). The CDR3 length is 14 residues. In germline, CDR1 is SGHDN, CDR2 FVKESK. The germline V and J ends were trimmed by 1 base and 10 bases, with 14 bases remaining between them. This CDR3 is CASSQVGLAREQFF. The CDR3 DNA reads TGTGCCAGCAGCCAAGTGGGGCTAGCAAGGGAGCAGTTCTTC.

The rearrangement links TRBV7-2 to TRBJ2-7; 7 bases are a match to TRBD2. V was clipped by 3 bases and J by 5 bases; unmatched bases: 10. This CDR3 spans 15 amino acids. The V gene's germline CDR1 is SGHTA and CDR2 FQGNSA. CDR3 bases: TGTGCCAGCAGCTTCCTCGGGACTAATATTAACGAGCAGTACTTC. Protein: CASSFLGTNINEQYF.

This clonotype was seen a few times. J is TRBJ2-3 and V is TRBV5-1; 10 bases are a match to TRBD2. Germline trimming cut 7 bases from V and 4 bases from J; bases unmatched to any gene: 9. This CDR3 spans 15 amino acids. Germline-derived CDR1 and CDR2 are SGHRS and YFSETQ. The chain's CDR3 is CASGGSGRAPDTQYF. The CDR3 nucleotides read TGCGCCAGCGGGGGCAGCGGGAGGGCCCCAGATACGCAGTATTTT.

This clonotype occurred a few times. The genes are TRBV27 and TRBJ2-4; D gene uncertain. The germline V gene has CDR1 MNHEY and CDR2 SMNVEV (reference sequence). CDR3 length: 14 residues. Trimming cost V 8 bases and J 3 bases, with 14 bases left between them. CDR3 loop: CASRSMGGKNIQYF. CDR3 bases: TGTGCCAGCCGTAGCATGGGCGGCAAAAACATTCAGTACTTC.

This clonotype turned up a few times. The chain carries TRBV24-1 and TRBJ2-1, with D possibly TRBD1 on 6 matching bases. Near its end, the DNA agrees better with TRBJ2-5, so the J call may be wrong. The V gene's germline CDR1 is KGHDR and CDR2 SFDVKD. The CDR3 extends over 15 amino acids. The CDR3 spells CATSDPRQAQETQYF. The CDR3 DNA follows: TGTGCCACCAGTGATCCCAGACAGGCCCAAGAGACCCAGTACTTC.

The chain is built from TRBV21-1 and TRBJ2-5; the tabulated D call, TRBD1, remains unverified against the DNA. TRBV21-1 is described as a pseudogene. The CDR3 is 13 amino acids. This CDR3 is CASGRQGGETQYF. CDR3 DNA sequence: TGTGCCAGCGGTAGACAGGGGGGAGAGACCCAGTACTTC.

V gene TRBV27 combines with J gene TRBJ2-7; TRBD1 matches 9 bases. CDR1 and CDR2 from the germline V gene are MNHEY and SMNVEV (reference sequence). The CDR3 spans 14 residues. Losses at the gene ends were 5 bases for V and 6 bases for J; bases not matched to a gene: 8. The CDR3 reads CASSPGQGVSEQYF. CDR3 coding DNA: TGTGCCAGCAGTCCGGGACAGGGTGTCTCCGAGCAGTACTTC.

The gene calls are TRBV2 and TRBJ2-6; D is uncertain. The CDR3 extends over 16 amino acids. V was pared by 3 bases and J by 2 bases, with 11 bases between. Per germline, CDR1 SNHLY and CDR2 FYNNEI. The CDR3 bases are TGTGCCAGCAGTGATTGGACGGCTCCTGGGGCCAACGTCCTGACTTTC. Its protein product is CASSDWTAPGANVLTF.

The rearrangement joins TRBV20-1 to TRBJ2-1, with D perhaps TRBD2 (6 bases). This CDR3 region has 15 residues. Germline CDR1 reads DFQATT; CDR2 reads SNEGSKA (reference sequence). Trimming removed 0 bases at V and 7 bases at J, with 16 bases between. The CDR3 sequence: CSARDSAGSVNEQFF. For the CDR3, the DNA is TGCAGTGCTAGAGATTCGGCGGGATCGGTGAATGAGCAGTTCTTC.

The rearrangement joins TRBV6-5 to TRBJ1-1; D remains ambiguous. The V and J ends lost 7 bases and 0 bases respectively, with 15 bases between them. The CDR3 is 15 amino acids. Germline V gene data show CDR1 as MNHEY and CDR2 as SVGAGI. CDR3 loop: CASNFQAGLNTEAFF. Here the CDR3 DNA reads TGTGCCAGCAACTTCCAGGCAGGCTTGAACACTGAAGCTTTCTTT.